The clone carrying this T cell receptor (beta chain) is medium-sized. Its antigen remains unidentified. A library prepared for alpha chains yielded this beta chain as an off-target read; its size is of little meaning. Every molecule of TCR cDNA had its own unique molecular identifier. One entry per CDR3 protein, called by TCRdb with MiXCR from the 5' RACE reads. The sample lists fewer than 20,000 distinct CDR3 sequences, around 6.4% seen once, with under 13% in the top ten. The record originates from a study of spatial heterogeneity in lung cancer. Study-wide points: Tumor T cell coverage was estimated at 7% to 9% for alpha and roughly 13% for beta chains. Ubiquitous and regional expanded TCR counts correlated with ubiquitous and regional nonsynonymous mutations, respectively. Tumor mutation counts were tracked by expanded intratumoral alpha and beta TCR counts.

CDR3 size: 12 residues. Per the germline V gene, CDR1 is ENHRY and CDR2 is SYGVKD. V lost 4 bases and J 3 bases, leaving 6 bases between the germline ends. Time point indicated: sample taken at primary tumor resection. The study sequenced unsorted whole RNA from tumor, nontumor lung or frozen PBMC. The gene calls are TRBV10-3 and TRBJ1-1; possibly TRBD1 for D (5 bases). Sequencing was performed on lung tumor tissue, taken at surgery. The receptor was derived from a female donor with early-stage non-small cell lung cancer. CDR3: CAISVGDTEAFF. CDR3 nucleotides: TGTGCCATCAGTGTGGGGGACACTGAAGCTTTCTTT.